The source of this TCR beta chain is a study of T-cell reconstitution after alpha-beta-depleted transplantation in children. This clonotype was picked up many times. TCRbeta library preparation incorporated unique molecular identifiers. Each CDR3 protein is one row after TCRdb ran MiXCR on the PCR reads. The repertoire holds some 190,000 distinct CDR3 sequences, 8.5% to 14% seen once, with 13% in the top ten. CDR3 length: 13 amino acids. Germline CDR1 is DFQATT and CDR2 is SNEGSKA (reference sequence). V lost 6 bases, J lost 4 bases, and 15 bases lay in between. V and J are TRBV20-1 and TRBJ2-5; D is unresolved. The clonotype originates from a boy between 2 and 10 years old with acute myeloid leukemia, due to receive a stem cell transplant. Specimen: PBMCs, collected before TCRalphabeta/CD19-depleted stem cell transplant. As DNA, the CDR3 is TGCAGTGCCAATTGGTCTTGGGGAGAGACCCAGTACTTC. This sequence encodes CSANWSWGETQYF.